This T cell receptor (beta chain) was identified during a study of blood T cell repertoires in COVID-19. As concerns this clone: One junction end does not reproduce the germline sequence, and a read error may be involved.

The repertoire was sequenced with immunoSEQ multiplex PCR; TCRdb's copy has only in-frame clones and lacks some. The sample lists about 400,000 clones; 70% to 90% were seen once. CDR1 and CDR2 from the germline V gene are SGHAT and FQNNGV. The CDR3 totals 13 residues. Sample: peripheral blood. The rearrangement joins TRBV11-2 to TRBJ1-2; D is unresolved. The origin of this receptor is a human donor in a cohort sampled during active COVID-19. The CDR3 DNA is TGTGCCAGCAGATTAGGGAGAGGGTTCGCTTTAACCTTC. This encodes CASRLGRGFALTF.